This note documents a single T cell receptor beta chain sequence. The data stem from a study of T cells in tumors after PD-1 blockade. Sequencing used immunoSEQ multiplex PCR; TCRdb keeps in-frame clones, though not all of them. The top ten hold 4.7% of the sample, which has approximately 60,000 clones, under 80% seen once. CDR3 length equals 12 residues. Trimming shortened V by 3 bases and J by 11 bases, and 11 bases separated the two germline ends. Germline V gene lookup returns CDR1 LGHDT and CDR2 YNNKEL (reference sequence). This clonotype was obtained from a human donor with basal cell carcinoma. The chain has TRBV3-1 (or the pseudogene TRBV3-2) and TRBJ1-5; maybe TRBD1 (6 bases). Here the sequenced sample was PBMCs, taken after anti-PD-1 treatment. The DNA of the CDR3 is TGTGCCAGCAGCCAGGGAGAGGGGGCCCAGCATTTT. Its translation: CASSQGEGAQHF.